These 23 T cell receptor beta chains were sequenced from one sample in a study of shared clonotypes between healthy human individuals. Profiled with immunoSEQ multiplex PCR; TCRdb holds only in-frame clones, not every one. This table has roughly 510,000 clones, 75% to 80% appearing once. Sequencing was done on a sample of PBMCs. These receptors came from a woman aged 40 to 50 in good health. Some clones in this sample may be carry-over from other donors' samples.

The chain combines TRBV19 with TRBJ2-7; 9 bases map to TRBD1. Germline V gene lookup returns CDR1 LNHDA and CDR2 SQIVND (reference sequence). Trimming at V came to 5 bases and at J to 2 bases, leaving 10 bases not matched to a gene. CDR3 length equals 16 residues. The CDR3 DNA reads as TGTGCCAGTAGTGCCCTCGGGGGGACAGGGACCTACGAGCAGTACTTC. This gives the protein CASSALGGTGTYEQYF.

The genes are TRBV7-9 and TRBJ1-1; D is undetermined. V lost 2 bases to trimming and J lost 1 base, with 11 bases between them. The germline V gene encodes CDR1 SEHNR and CDR2 FQNEAQ (reference sequence). The CDR3 runs to 15 residues. Here the CDR3 reads CASSLNPARNTEAFF. The DNA of the CDR3 is TGTGCCAGCAGCTTAAACCCAGCAAGGAACACTGAAGCTTTCTTT.

This clone was seen many times. The same CDR3 can be traced to other DNA sequences in this sample. The V call is TRBV7-9, the J call TRBJ2-7; tentatively, D is TRBD1 (5 bases). V lost 1 base, J lost 5 bases, and 12 bases lay in between. This CDR3 spans 14 amino acids. CDR1 and CDR2 from the germline V gene are SEHNR and FQNEAQ (reference sequence). The CDR3 DNA follows: TGTGCCAGCAGCTTAGGGCAGGGCAGGAACGAGCAGTACTTC. As protein: CASSLGQGRNEQYF.

On this clone itself: At one boundary the junction diverges from the germline segment, which might be a read error. The sample holds other DNA sequences that translate to the same CDR3. This chain joins TRBV25-1 and TRBJ2-5, with D possibly matching TRBD2 (5 bases). The CDR3 spans 13 residues. Germline V lookup: CDR1 MGHDK, CDR2 SYGVNS. The CDR3 region is CASSGRGLETQYF. The DNA of the CDR3 is TGTGCCAGTAGTGGGCGCGGGCTTGAGACCCAGTACTTC. The full variable domain, with the rest looked up from reference TRBV25-1 and TRBJ2-5, is EADIYQTPRYLVIGTGKKITLECSQTMGHDKMYWYQQDPGMELHLIHYSYGVNSTEKGDLSSESTVSRIRTEHFPLTLESARPSHTSQYLCASSGRGLETQYFGPGTRLLVL.

Regarding this clone: This sequence may be a read error, since a much larger clone differs from it by one base. The CDR3, as DNA: TGTGCCAGCAGCTTATTCACAGGGGGCTGTGGCTACACCTTC. As protein: CASSLFTGGCGYTF. The chain joins TRBV7-2 to TRBJ1-2; 9 positions agree with TRBD1. Germline CDR1 and CDR2: SGHTA and FQGNSA. The V gene end was trimmed by 2 bases and the J gene end by 7 bases; junction bases not matched to a gene: 5. The CDR3 loop spans 14 amino acids.

This clone appeared once. The chain links TRBV2 to TRBJ1-1, with a weak D call TRBD1 (6 bases). The germline V gene encodes CDR1 SNHLY and CDR2 FYNNEI. The CDR3 contains 14 residues. Trimming took 6 bases from V and 4 from J, leaving 15 bases between them. CDR3 region: CASSALQGGTEAFF. The CDR3 DNA follows: TGTGCCAGCAGCGCCCTACAGGGCGGCACTGAAGCTTTCTTT.

CDR3: CASKGPGQGVVKGGYTF. The DNA of the CDR3 is TGTGCCAGCAAGGGCCCGGGACAGGGAGTAGTAAAGGGGGGCTACACCTTC. The gene calls are TRBV28 and TRBJ1-2, with TRBD1 identical over 9 bases. The ends lost 7 bases at V and 8 bases at J; junction bases unmatched: 20. The CDR3 contains 17 residues. Germline V gives CDR1 MDHEN, CDR2 SYDVKM.

The chain recombines TRBV5-1 with TRBJ2-2; 7 bases agree with TRBD2. The CDR3 spans 15 residues. The junction had 4 bases not matched to a gene; V was cut back by 0 bases and J by 5 bases. Germline lookup yields CDR1 SGHRS and CDR2 YFSETQ. CDR3 nucleotides: TGCGCCAGCAGCTTGGGGCAGGGAGGGACCGGGGAGCTGTTTTTT. Amino acid sequence: CASSLGQGGTGELFF.

This clone was recorded a few times. V is TRBV28 and J is TRBJ1-1; D uncertain. The CDR3 length is 16 residues. Germline assignment: CDR1 MDHEN and CDR2 SYDVKM. V was clipped by 3 bases and J by 6 bases, with 20 bases between them. The CDR3 is CASSFPRRAVTPEAFF. The CDR3 nucleotides are TGTGCCAGCAGTTTCCCCCGCCGGGCAGTAACCCCTGAAGCTTTCTTT.

The sample holds one count of this clone. This chain links TRBV2 with TRBJ1-2, with a weak D call TRBD1 (6 bases). The germline gives CDR1 SNHLY, CDR2 FYNNEI. Trimming stripped 3 bases from V and 5 bases from J, with 16 bases between. The length of the CDR3 is 15 residues. As DNA, the CDR3 is TGTGCCAGCAGTGAGTTCTTCGGACAGCCTTATGGCTACACCTTC. Translated, it gives CASSEFFGQPYGYTF.

This chain connects TRBV7-9 to TRBJ1-3; TRBD1 agrees at 8 bases. Looked up from germline, CDR1 is SEHNR and CDR2 is FQNEAQ (reference sequence). Germline trimming cut 5 bases from V and 1 base from J; bases unmatched to any gene: 4. This CDR3 is 15 amino acids long. CDR3 region: CASSGQGLSGNTIYF. As DNA, the CDR3 is TGTGCCAGCAGCGGACAGGGTTTATCTGGAAACACCATATATTTT.

The gene calls are TRBV5-4 and TRBJ2-1; TRBD1 matches at 8 bases. J gave up 9 bases and V 4 bases, and 6 bases lay outside the gene matches. CDR1 is SGHNT, CDR2 YYREEE, per germline (reference sequence). CDR3 length equals 13 residues. The CDR3 sequence: CASSRTGSGEQFF. The CDR3 coding sequence is TGTGCCAGCAGCCGGACAGGGTCCGGTGAGCAGTTCTTC.

The chain couples TRBV7-9 to TRBJ2-3, with TRBD1 as a possible D gene (6 bases). Germline values: CDR1 SEHNR, CDR2 FQNEAQ (reference sequence). The CDR3 has 15 residues. V shed 4 bases and J shed 2 bases, with 13 bases lying between them. CDR3 DNA sequence: TGTGCCAGCAGCTCTCTTGGGGGCTCCACAGATACGCAGTATTTT. It translates to CASSSLGGSTDTQYF.

The chain is built from TRBV2 and TRBJ2-5; 7 bases align to TRBD1. In germline, CDR1 is SNHLY, CDR2 FYNNEI. J lost 5 bases, V lost 8 bases, and 8 bases had no gene match. CDR3 length: 13 residues. DNA of the CDR3: TGTGCCAGCCAACAGGGGTCTGGGGAGACCCAGTACTTC. Its translation is CASQQGSGETQYF.

This clone was detected only once. Written as DNA, the CDR3 is TGTGCCATCAGTGAACCGGCGGGGGGCAGCATTCAGTACTTC. It specifies CAISEPAGGSIQYF. The genes are TRBV10-3 and TRBJ2-4, with TRBD2 identical over 8 bases. The J segment lost 9 bases and the V segment lost 3 bases, leaving 7 bases of the junction unmatched. This CDR3 has 14 amino acids. Germline V gene lookup returns CDR1 ENHRY and CDR2 SYGVKD.

In DNA form, the CDR3 reads TGTGCCACCAGCAGAGATGACACGGGGCAAGAGACCCAGTACTTC. Translated: CATSRDDTGQETQYF. V and J are TRBV15 and TRBJ2-5; a weak D match, TRBD2 (5 bases). The CDR3 sequence is 15 residues long. The V end lost 0 bases, the J end lost 2 bases, and 10 bases lay between the germline ends. CDR1 LNHNV and CDR2 YYDKDF come from the germline V gene (reference sequence).

This clone was picked up one time. V and J are TRBV5-5 and TRBJ2-7; 11 bases match TRBD2. This CDR3 contains 14 residues. Germline CDR1 and CDR2: SGHKS and YYEKEE (reference sequence). V lost 1 base and J lost 3; bases outside the gene matches: 0. The CDR3: CASSLTSGSYEQYF. CDR3 coding DNA: TGTGCCAGCAGCTTGACTAGCGGGAGCTACGAGCAGTACTTC.

V and J are TRBV7-9 and TRBJ1-2, with a possible D match to TRBD1 (5 bases). This CDR3 contains 17 residues. V gave up 5 bases and J gave up 4 bases, with 23 bases separating them. Germline V gives CDR1 SEHNR, CDR2 FQNEAQ (reference sequence). This chain's CDR3 is CASSPLQRGENLYGYTF. The CDR3 nucleotides are TGTGCCAGCAGCCCGCTTCAGAGGGGAGAAAACCTCTATGGCTACACCTTC.

In the case of this clone: Other DNA variants within this sample encode the same CDR3. The V and J genes are TRBV7-3 and TRBJ2-2; D is ambiguous. V dropped 4 bases and J dropped 6 bases, with 9 bases sitting between them. CDR1 is SGHTA, CDR2 FQGTGA, per germline. The CDR3 is made up of 13 amino acids. CDR3 sequence: CASSSSGAGELFF. CDR3 coding DNA: TGTGCCAGCAGCTCATCTGGGGCCGGGGAGCTGTTTTTT.

J is TRBJ1-2 and V is TRBV11-2; no reliable D call. The CDR3 has 15 amino acids. Germline lookup yields CDR1 SGHAT and CDR2 FQNNGV. V lost 2 bases and J 12 bases, leaving 22 bases between the germline ends. CDR3 loop: CASSLPFGGLLGNTF. CDR3 nucleotides: TGTGCCAGCAGCTTACCGTTCGGAGGTCTTTTAGGGAACACCTTC.

The chain couples TRBV11-2 to TRBJ2-7; no clear D gene. Germline assignment: CDR1 SGHAT and CDR2 FQNNGV. Trimming left V 2 bases short and J 6 bases short, with 8 bases between. The CDR3 contains 12 residues. The CDR3 region has the DNA TGTGCCAGCAGCTTATTTGCGACCGAGCAGTACTTC. As protein: CASSLFATEQYF.

The chain combines TRBV7-2 with TRBJ2-1; the D gene is possibly TRBD1 (6 bases). Per germline, CDR1 SGHTA and CDR2 FQGNSA. V lost 0 bases to trimming and J lost 7 bases, with 7 bases between them. CDR3 length: 13 amino acids. The CDR3 spells CASSLARGNEQFF. DNA of the CDR3: TGTGCCAGCAGCTTAGCGAGGGGGAATGAGCAGTTCTTC.

This sequence joins TRBV5-4 and TRBJ1-3, with D maybe TRBD1 (6 bases). Germline values: CDR1 SGHNT, CDR2 YYREEE (reference sequence). The CDR3 sequence is 14 residues long. The V gene lost 4 bases and the J gene lost 8 bases, with 16 bases spanning the gap. CDR3 region: CASSAKQGGDTIYF. The CDR3 DNA reads TGTGCCAGCAGCGCAAAACAGGGTGGGGACACCATATATTTT.